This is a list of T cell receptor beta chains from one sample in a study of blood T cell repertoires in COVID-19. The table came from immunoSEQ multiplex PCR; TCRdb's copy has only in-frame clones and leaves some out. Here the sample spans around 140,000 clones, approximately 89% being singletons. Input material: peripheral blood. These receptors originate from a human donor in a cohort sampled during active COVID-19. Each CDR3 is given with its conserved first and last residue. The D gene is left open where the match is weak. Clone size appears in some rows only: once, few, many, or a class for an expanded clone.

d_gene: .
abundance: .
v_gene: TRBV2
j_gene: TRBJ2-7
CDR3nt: TGTGCCAGCAGTATTTCATCCTACGAGCAGTACTTC
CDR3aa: CASSISSYEQYF

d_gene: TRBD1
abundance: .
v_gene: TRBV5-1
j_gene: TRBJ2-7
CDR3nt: TGCGCCAGCAGCTTGTGGACAGGGGCCTACGAGCAGTACTTC
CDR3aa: CASSLWTGAYEQYF

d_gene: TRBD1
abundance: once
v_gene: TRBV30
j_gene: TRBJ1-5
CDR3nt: TGTGCCTGGAGTATACAGGGGACCTTTGGGCCCCAGCATTTT
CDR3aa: CAWSIQGTFGPQHF

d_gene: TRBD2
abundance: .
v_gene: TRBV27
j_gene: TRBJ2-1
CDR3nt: TGTGCCAGCAGTTTATCCGCCGGGGGGGGCCACAATGAGCAGTTCTTC
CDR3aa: CASSLSAGGGHNEQFF

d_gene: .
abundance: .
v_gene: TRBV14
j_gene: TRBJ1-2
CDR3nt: TGTGCCAGCAGTCAGGGAACAGCACCTCAGCGAGGCTACACCTTC
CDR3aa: CASSQGTAPQRGYTF

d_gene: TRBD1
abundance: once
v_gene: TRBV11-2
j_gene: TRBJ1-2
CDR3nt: TGTGCCAGCAGCTCCCCTCGGACAGGGACACCCTATGGCTACACCTTC
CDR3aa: CASSSPRTGTPYGYTF

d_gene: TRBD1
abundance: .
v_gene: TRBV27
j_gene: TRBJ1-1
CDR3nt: TGTGCCAGCAGCCCTTATAGCCGAAACAGGGGTCTTACTGAAGCTTTCTTT
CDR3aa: CASSPYSRNRGLTEAFF

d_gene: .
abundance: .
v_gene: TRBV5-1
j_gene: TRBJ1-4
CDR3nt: TGCGCCAGCAGCTTCGGTGGTGCAACTAATGAAAAACTGTTTTTT
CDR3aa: CASSFGGATNEKLFF

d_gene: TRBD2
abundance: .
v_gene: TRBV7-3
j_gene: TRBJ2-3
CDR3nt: TGTGCCAGCAGCTTAGCGGGGGGGCTCGATGATACGCAGTATTTT
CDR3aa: CASSLAGGLDDTQYF

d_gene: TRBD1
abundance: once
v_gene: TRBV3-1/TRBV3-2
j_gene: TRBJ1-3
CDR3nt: TGTGCCAGCAGCCTGGGGACAGCCTCTGGAAACACCATATATTTT
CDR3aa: CASSLGTASGNTIYF

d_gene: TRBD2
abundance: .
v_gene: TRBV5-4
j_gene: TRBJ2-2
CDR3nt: TGTGCCAGCAGTCGGGGACTAGCGGGGATACACACCGGGGAGCTGTTTTTT
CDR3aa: CASSRGLAGIHTGELFF

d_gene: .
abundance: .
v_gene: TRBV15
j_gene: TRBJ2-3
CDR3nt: TGTGCCACCAGCAGAGAGTTCGCAGGCAGCACAGATACGCAGTATTTT
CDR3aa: CATSREFAGSTDTQYF

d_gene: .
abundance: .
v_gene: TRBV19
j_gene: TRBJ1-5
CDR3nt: TGTGCCAGTAGTATAGGACAGGCGATAAATCAGCCCCAGCATTTT
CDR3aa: CASSIGQAINQPQHF

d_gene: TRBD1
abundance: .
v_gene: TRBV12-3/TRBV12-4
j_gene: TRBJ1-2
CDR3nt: TGTGCCAGCAGTACCACAGGGGGTGGTGGCTACACCTTC
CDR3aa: CASSTTGGGGYTF

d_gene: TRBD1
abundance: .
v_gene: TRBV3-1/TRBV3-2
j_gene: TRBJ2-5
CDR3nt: TGTGCCAGCAGCGACACAGGGGTTCAAGAGACCCAGTACTTC
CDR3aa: CASSDTGVQETQYF

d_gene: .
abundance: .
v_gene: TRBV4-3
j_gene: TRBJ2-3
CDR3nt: TGCGCCAGCAGCCAAGAGAGGAGGGGTGCGGATACGCAGTATTTT
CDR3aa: CASSQERRGADTQYF

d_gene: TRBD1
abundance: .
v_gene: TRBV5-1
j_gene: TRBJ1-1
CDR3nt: TGCGCCAGCAGCTGGGGGCCCCTTCCGGGACAGAGCGAAGCTTTCTTT
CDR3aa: CASSWGPLPGQSEAFF

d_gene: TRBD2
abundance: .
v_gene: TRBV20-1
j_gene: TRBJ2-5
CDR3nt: TGCAGTGCTCAGCGGGGAGAGACCCAGTACTTC
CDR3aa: CSAQRGETQYF

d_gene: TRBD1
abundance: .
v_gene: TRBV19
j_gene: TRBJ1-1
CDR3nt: TGTGCCAGTAGTGCCGACAGGGTTAGTGTCCCTGAAGCTTTCTTT
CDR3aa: CASSADRVSVPEAFF

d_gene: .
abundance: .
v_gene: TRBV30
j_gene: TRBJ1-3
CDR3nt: TGTGCCTGGAGTTGGACAACAGGAAACACCATATATTTT
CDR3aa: CAWSWTTGNTIYF

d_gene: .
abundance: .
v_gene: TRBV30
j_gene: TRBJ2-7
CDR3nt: TGTGCCTGGGAACATCAGACTGGAGGGACCTCGGGAACCTACGAGCAGTACTTC
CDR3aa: CAWEHQTGGTSGTYEQYF

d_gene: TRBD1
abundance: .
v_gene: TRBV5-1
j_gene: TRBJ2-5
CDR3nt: TGCGCCAGCAGCTCTGGGGACAGGGGGGCCCAGTACTTC
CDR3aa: CASSSGDRGAQYF

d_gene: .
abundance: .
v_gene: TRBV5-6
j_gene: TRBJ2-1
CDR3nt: TGTGCCAGCAGCTATAGGAACCGGGGAATATTGAATGAGCAGTTCTTC
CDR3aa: CASSYRNRGILNEQFF

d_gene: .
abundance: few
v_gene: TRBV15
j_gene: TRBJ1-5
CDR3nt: TGTGCCACCAGCAGAGATGGGGCAGGGCCGTACCAGCCCCAGCATTTT
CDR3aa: CATSRDGAGPYQPQHF

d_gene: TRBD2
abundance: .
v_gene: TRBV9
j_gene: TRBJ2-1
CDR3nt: TGTGCCAGCAGCCCGGGACTAGGTGGCTATGAGCAGTTCTTC
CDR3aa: CASSPGLGGYEQFF

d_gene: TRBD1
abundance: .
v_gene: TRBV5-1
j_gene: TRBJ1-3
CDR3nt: TGCGCCAGCAGCTTGCGACAGGGGGCGCGAGGAAACACCATATATTTT
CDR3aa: CASSLRQGARGNTIYF

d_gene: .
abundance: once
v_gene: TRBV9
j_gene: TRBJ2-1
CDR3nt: TGTGCCAGCAGCGTAGTCCTAGGGGGCAATGAGCAGTTCTTC
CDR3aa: CASSVVLGGNEQFF

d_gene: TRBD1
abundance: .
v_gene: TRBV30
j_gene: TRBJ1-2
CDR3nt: TGTGCCTGGAGTGGGGACAGGGCTTTCAACTATGGCTACACCTTC
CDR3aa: CAWSGDRAFNYGYTF

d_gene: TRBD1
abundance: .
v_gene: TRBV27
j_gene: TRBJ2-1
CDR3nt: TGTGCCAGCAGTCCGACCGACAGGGCGATATACAATGAGCAGTTCTTC
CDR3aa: CASSPTDRAIYNEQFF

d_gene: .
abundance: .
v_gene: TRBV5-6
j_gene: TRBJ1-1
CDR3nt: TGTGCCAGCAGTTTGGGGGCGACTGAAGCTTTCTTT
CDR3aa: CASSLGATEAFF

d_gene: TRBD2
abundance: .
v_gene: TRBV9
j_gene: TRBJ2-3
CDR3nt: TGTGCCAGCAGCGCCGGGACTAGCGTTTTGGATACGCAGTATTTT
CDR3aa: CASSAGTSVLDTQYF

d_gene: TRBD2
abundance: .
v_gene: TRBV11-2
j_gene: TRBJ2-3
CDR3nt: TGTGCCAGCAGCTGGACTAGCGGGGGGGCGTCAGATACGCAGTATTTT
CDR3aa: CASSWTSGGASDTQYF

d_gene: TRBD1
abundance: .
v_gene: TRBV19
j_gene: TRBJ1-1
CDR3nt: TGTGCCAGTAGTACCGGGACAGGGAGAACGAACACTGAAGCTTTCTTT
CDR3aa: CASSTGTGRTNTEAFF

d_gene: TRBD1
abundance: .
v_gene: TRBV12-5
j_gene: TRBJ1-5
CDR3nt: TGTGCTAGTGGTCGGGACAGGGAGGATTATCAGCCCCAGCATTTT
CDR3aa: CASGRDREDYQPQHF

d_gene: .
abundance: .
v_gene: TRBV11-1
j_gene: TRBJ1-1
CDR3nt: TGTGCCAGCAGCTTAGCGAGGAGGGTGAACACTGAAGCTTTCTTT
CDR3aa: CASSLARRVNTEAFF

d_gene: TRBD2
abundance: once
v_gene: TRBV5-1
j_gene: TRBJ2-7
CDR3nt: TGCGCCAGCAGCCCAGGGACTAGCGGGGGTTACGAGCAGTACTTC
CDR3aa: CASSPGTSGGYEQYF

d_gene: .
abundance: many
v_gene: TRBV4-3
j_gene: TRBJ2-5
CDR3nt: TGCGCCAGCAGTCCCGCGCGAGGGTCCCAAGAGACCCAGTACTTC
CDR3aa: CASSPARGSQETQYF

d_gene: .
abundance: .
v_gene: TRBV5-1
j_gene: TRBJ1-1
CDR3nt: TGCGCCAGCAGCTCCGGGACATTGAACACTGAAGCTTTCTTT
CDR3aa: CASSSGTLNTEAFF

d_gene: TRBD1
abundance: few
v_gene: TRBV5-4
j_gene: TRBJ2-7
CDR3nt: TGTGCCAGCAGCTTGGTGGACAGGGGAGACGAGCAGTACTTC
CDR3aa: CASSLVDRGDEQYF

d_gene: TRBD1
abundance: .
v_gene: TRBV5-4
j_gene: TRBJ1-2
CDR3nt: TGTGCCAGCAGCCTTGACAGGGGCTATGGCTACACCTTC
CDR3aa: CASSLDRGYGYTF

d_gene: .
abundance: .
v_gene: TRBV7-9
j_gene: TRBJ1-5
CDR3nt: TGTGCCAGCGGACAGAGCAATCAGCCCCAGCATTTT
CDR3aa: CASGQSNQPQHF

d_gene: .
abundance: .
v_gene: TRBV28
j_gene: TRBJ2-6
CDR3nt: TGTGCCAGCAGTTCCACAGCCGCATCTGGGGCCAACGTCCTGACTTTC
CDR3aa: CASSSTAASGANVLTF

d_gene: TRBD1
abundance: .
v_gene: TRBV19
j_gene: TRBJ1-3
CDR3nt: TGTGCCAGTAGTGCCCAGGGGGAAGAATCTGGAAACACCATATATTTT
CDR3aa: CASSAQGEESGNTIYF

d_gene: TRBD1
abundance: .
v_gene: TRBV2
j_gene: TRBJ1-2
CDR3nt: TGTGCCAGCAACCCCGATGGACAGGGAGATGGCGGCTACACCTTC
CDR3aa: CASNPDGQGDGGYTF

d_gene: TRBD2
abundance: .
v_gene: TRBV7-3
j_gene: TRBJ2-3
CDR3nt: TGTGCCAGCAGCCAGACTAGCCCCACAGATACGCAGTATTTT
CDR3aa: CASSQTSPTDTQYF

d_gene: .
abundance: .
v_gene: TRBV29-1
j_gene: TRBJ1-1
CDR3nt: TGCAGCGTTGTCGAGATGAACACTGAAGCTTTCTTT
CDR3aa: CSVVEMNTEAFF

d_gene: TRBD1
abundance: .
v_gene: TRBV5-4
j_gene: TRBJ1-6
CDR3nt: TGTGCCAGCAGCCCCGAGGGGACAGGGGGCGGTAAATCACCCCTCCACTTT
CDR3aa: CASSPEGTGGGKSPLHF

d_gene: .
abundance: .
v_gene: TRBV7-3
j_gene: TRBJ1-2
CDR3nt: TGTGCCAGCAGCTTAAGCGTGACAGATTATTATGGCTACACCTTC
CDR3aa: CASSLSVTDYYGYTF